The text below deals with one T cell receptor (beta chain). The CDR3 totals 17 residues. Assay used: immunoSEQ multiplex PCR; TCRdb lists only in-frame clones, some missing. The table records around 89,000 clones, approximately 93% of them present only once. The record originates from a study of technical replicates of blood from several donors. The source is a human donor in good health. The sequenced sample consisted of T cells isolated from PBMCs. The chain recombines TRBV12-2 with TRBJ2-7; TRBD1, the D gene given by the table, was not confirmed from the DNA. TRBV12-2 is a pseudogene segment. The CDR3 DNA reads as TGTGCAAGTCGCTTAGCGTTTCCGGACAAGTTGTCCTACGAGCAGTACTTC. As protein: CASRLAFPDKLSYEQYF.